This is a list of T cell receptor beta chains from one sample in a study of identical twins. TCRdb recomputed calls from the 5' RACE reads with MiXCR, one row per CDR3 protein. The sample has about 470,000 distinct CDR3 sequences, approximately 24% seen once. The data also belong to a second study, concerning T cells expressing NK-cell markers.

What was sequenced was CD4+ T cells sorted from blood. The receptors stem from a woman under 30 in good health. The CDR3 runs from the conserved cysteine through the conserved F or W. Fields, in order: CDR3 DNA, CDR3 protein, V gene, J gene, clone size, D gene. The D gene is left open where the match is weak. The size field is filled for only some rows; it gives once, few, many or a size class.

cdr3_nt: TGTGCCAGCAGTGAATTAAGACAGGGGGCGTTTCTCACCCTCCACTTT
cdr3_aa: CASSELRQGAFLTLHF
v_call: TRBV25-1
j_call: TRBJ1-6
clone_size: .
d_call: TRBD1

cdr3_nt: TGTGCCAGCAGTTCCGCAGAGGGGGGGGAGCAGTTCTTC
cdr3_aa: CASSSAEGGEQFF
v_call: TRBV6-4
j_call: TRBJ2-1
clone_size: few
d_call: .

cdr3_nt: TGTGCCAGCAGTTTGACAGGCGCGAATAATTCACCCCTCCACTTT
cdr3_aa: CASSLTGANNSPLHF
v_call: TRBV27
j_call: TRBJ1-6
clone_size: .
d_call: .

cdr3_nt: TGTGCCAGCAGCCACAAGAAGCGGGCTATCACAGATACGCAGTATTTT
cdr3_aa: CASSHKKRAITDTQYF
v_call: TRBV3-1
j_call: TRBJ2-3
clone_size: few
d_call: .

cdr3_nt: TGCGCCAGCAGCTTGAGACAGGGGGAGGATGGCTACACCTTC
cdr3_aa: CASSLRQGEDGYTF
v_call: TRBV5-1
j_call: TRBJ1-2
clone_size: .
d_call: TRBD1

cdr3_nt: TGTGCCAGCAGTTACTCACAACGCGTATTCCCAGAGACCCAGTACTTC
cdr3_aa: CASSYSQRVFPETQYF
v_call: TRBV6-5
j_call: TRBJ2-5
clone_size: .
d_call: .

cdr3_nt: TGTGCCAGCAGCTTAGGGACCTTGGCCGGGGAGCTGTTTTTT
cdr3_aa: CASSLGTLAGELFF
v_call: TRBV7-9
j_call: TRBJ2-2
clone_size: few
d_call: .

cdr3_nt: TGTGCCAGCAGCCCCGTCGCGCGATATGGCTACACCTTC
cdr3_aa: CASSPVARYGYTF
v_call: TRBV9
j_call: TRBJ1-2
clone_size: .
d_call: .

cdr3_nt: TGCGCCAGCCACGATCTAGCGGAGGGCCGGTGTGATAAAGGGACCCAGTACTTC
cdr3_aa: CASHDLAEGRCDKGTQYF
v_call: TRBV10-1
j_call: TRBJ2-5
clone_size: few
d_call: TRBD2

cdr3_nt: TGCAGTGCTAGTTCGAGCTTATCCTACGAGCAGTACTTC
cdr3_aa: CSASSSLSYEQYF
v_call: TRBV20-1
j_call: TRBJ2-7
clone_size: .
d_call: .

cdr3_nt: TGTGCCAGCAGCCAAACTAGACTTGACGAGCAGTACTTC
cdr3_aa: CASSQTRLDEQYF
v_call: TRBV7-8
j_call: TRBJ2-7
clone_size: few
d_call: .

cdr3_nt: TGCAGTGCTAGAACGGTGAACACCGGGGAGCTGTTTTTT
cdr3_aa: CSARTVNTGELFF
v_call: TRBV20-1
j_call: TRBJ2-2
clone_size: .
d_call: .

cdr3_nt: TGCAGTGTCGCGGGAGGGCAGCAAACTTCCTATGGCTACACCTTC
cdr3_aa: CSVAGGQQTSYGYTF
v_call: TRBV20-1
j_call: TRBJ1-2
clone_size: many
d_call: .

cdr3_nt: TGCAGCGTCCCCATATCGAAGCAAGTAGATGGCTACACCTTC
cdr3_aa: CSVPISKQVDGYTF
v_call: TRBV29-1
j_call: TRBJ1-2
clone_size: .
d_call: .

cdr3_nt: TGCGCCAGCCAGGTGGGAGCGGAGCAGTTCTTC
cdr3_aa: CASQVGAEQFF
v_call: TRBV5-1
j_call: TRBJ2-1
clone_size: few
d_call: .

cdr3_nt: TGTGCCACCAGCAGAGTAGAAAACAGGAAGGATTTT
cdr3_aa: CATSRVENRKDF
v_call: TRBV15
j_call: TRBJ2-3
clone_size: .
d_call: .

cdr3_nt: TGTGCCAGCAGCTCCTTACGGGCTAGCCTTGGGGATGAGCAGTTCTTC
cdr3_aa: CASSSLRASLGDEQFF
v_call: TRBV11-2
j_call: TRBJ2-1
clone_size: .
d_call: .

cdr3_nt: TGTGCCAGCAGCTTAGGAAGGGAGTCGGGTGAGCAGTTCTTC
cdr3_aa: CASSLGRESGEQFF
v_call: TRBV11-2
j_call: TRBJ2-1
clone_size: few
d_call: .

cdr3_nt: TGTGCCAGCAGCGTATTCGGGGCCAACAATGAGCAGTTCTTC
cdr3_aa: CASSVFGANNEQFF
v_call: TRBV9
j_call: TRBJ2-1
clone_size: .
d_call: .

cdr3_nt: TGTGCCGTTTCCGGGAGACTGGGCGATGAGCAGTTCTTC
cdr3_aa: CAVSGRLGDEQFF
v_call: TRBV24-1
j_call: TRBJ2-1
clone_size: .
d_call: .

cdr3_nt: TGTGCCAGCAGAGGACAGTCAGGATCGGCCGGGGAGCTGTTTTTT
cdr3_aa: CASRGQSGSAGELFF
v_call: TRBV2
j_call: TRBJ2-2
clone_size: .
d_call: .

cdr3_nt: TGTGCCAGCAGTGCCCAGGGGGCTTCTAATGAAAAACTGTTTTTT
cdr3_aa: CASSAQGASNEKLFF
v_call: TRBV6-4
j_call: TRBJ1-4
clone_size: .
d_call: TRBD1

cdr3_nt: TGTGCCAGCAGTCCCTCCTCAGGGGGCAATCAGCCCCAGCATTTT
cdr3_aa: CASSPSSGGNQPQHF
v_call: TRBV12-3/TRBV12-4
j_call: TRBJ1-5
clone_size: few
d_call: .

cdr3_nt: TGTGCCAGCAGACCCAGGGTAGGCTACGAGCAGTACTTC
cdr3_aa: CASRPRVGYEQYF
v_call: TRBV7-8
j_call: TRBJ2-7
clone_size: once
d_call: .

cdr3_nt: TGTGCCAGCAGCCCACTCCTGGGGTACGCAGATACGCAGTATTTT
cdr3_aa: CASSPLLGYADTQYF
v_call: TRBV7-8
j_call: TRBJ2-3
clone_size: .
d_call: .

cdr3_nt: TGTGCCAGCAGTTACTCGGGACGATCATACTTC
cdr3_aa: CASSYSGRSYF
v_call: TRBV6-2/TRBV6-3
j_call: TRBJ2-7
clone_size: .
d_call: .

cdr3_nt: TGCAGTGCTAGAGATGTGGGGCCTTCGTCTGCCTTC
cdr3_aa: CSARDVGPSSAF
v_call: TRBV20-1
j_call: TRBJ1-2
clone_size: few
d_call: .

cdr3_nt: TGTGCCATTAAGACGACTAGCGGCCTCTTGGATGAGCAGTTCTTC
cdr3_aa: CAIKTTSGLLDEQFF
v_call: TRBV10-3
j_call: TRBJ2-1
clone_size: .
d_call: TRBD2

cdr3_nt: TGTGCCAGCAGTTACTCGTCCTCGGGTTCCCCGTTCTTC
cdr3_aa: CASSYSSSGSPFF
v_call: TRBV6-6
j_call: TRBJ2-1
clone_size: once
d_call: .

cdr3_nt: TGTGCCACCCCGAGGGTGGACAACTGGGACACCGGGGAGCTGTTTTTT
cdr3_aa: CATPRVDNWDTGELFF
v_call: TRBV6-1
j_call: TRBJ2-2
clone_size: few
d_call: .

cdr3_nt: TGTGCCAGCAGTTTCGGGATCGCCGATACGCAGTATTTT
cdr3_aa: CASSFGIADTQYF
v_call: TRBV12-3/TRBV12-4
j_call: TRBJ2-3
clone_size: few
d_call: .

cdr3_nt: TGCGCCAGCAGCTTCCAAACGACAGGGATGACTGAAGCTTTCTTT
cdr3_aa: CASSFQTTGMTEAFF
v_call: TRBV5-1
j_call: TRBJ1-1
clone_size: few
d_call: TRBD1

cdr3_nt: TGCAGTGCTGGGGGACTTGGCAATCAGCCCCAGCATTTT
cdr3_aa: CSAGGLGNQPQHF
v_call: TRBV20-1
j_call: TRBJ1-5
clone_size: many
d_call: .

cdr3_nt: TGCGCCAGCTCTGGAGGGGGGTTCGAGGAAAAACTGTTTTTT
cdr3_aa: CASSGGGFEEKLFF
v_call: TRBV5-1
j_call: TRBJ1-4
clone_size: .
d_call: .

cdr3_nt: TGCAGTGCTAGTGTCGCGGGGGGCACAGATACGCAGTATTTT
cdr3_aa: CSASVAGGTDTQYF
v_call: TRBV20-1
j_call: TRBJ2-3
clone_size: .
d_call: TRBD2

cdr3_nt: TGTGCCAGCAGCCCGGGCCTTATTGGGGAGCAGTACTTC
cdr3_aa: CASSPGLIGEQYF
v_call: TRBV5-6
j_call: TRBJ2-7
clone_size: few
d_call: .

cdr3_nt: TGTGCCATCAGGGGACAGGGATGGGGCTCTGGAAACACCATATATTTT
cdr3_aa: CAIRGQGWGSGNTIYF
v_call: TRBV10-3
j_call: TRBJ1-3
clone_size: few
d_call: TRBD1

cdr3_nt: TGTGCCAGCACCCCAAGGCGGGGGAGCTCCTACAATGAGCAGTTCTTC
cdr3_aa: CASTPRRGSSYNEQFF
v_call: TRBV12-3/TRBV12-4
j_call: TRBJ2-1
clone_size: few
d_call: TRBD2